One T cell receptor (beta chain) is described in this entry. Its target is unknown. This entry belongs to a study of early T cells in non-severe SARS-CoV-2 infection. On the study more broadly: Unsorted whole-blood RNA was sequenced in bulk, leaving chains unpaired.

Findings and caveats of the study: Using VDJdb, the matching emphasized anti-spike CD8 responses while missing private and CD4 specificities.

Germline V gene data show CDR1 as LGHDT and CDR2 as YNNKEL (reference sequence). The CDR3 spans 14 residues. V lost 7 bases, J lost 0 bases, and 13 bases lay in between. Individual cDNA molecules were tagged with unique molecular identifiers. TCRdb recomputed calls from the 5' RACE reads with MiXCR, one row per CDR3 protein. The profile shows around 58,000 distinct CDR3 sequences, about 13% of them singletons. The TCR originated in an adult who was a healthcare worker with PCR-confirmed SARS-CoV-2 infection or an uninfected control (not recorded which). This chain connects TRBV3-1 to TRBJ2-7; tentatively, D is TRBD1 (5 bases). The sequenced sample was whole blood. CDR3 residues: CASTARVYSYEQYF. CDR3 bases: TGTGCCAGCACCGCCAGGGTCTACTCCTACGAGCAGTACTTC.